Here is one T cell receptor (beta chain) with its context. The sample belongs to a study of blood T cell repertoires in COVID-19. Background on the study: COVID-19 samples from acute and convalescent phases originated in the United States, Italy and Spain. The analysed material was cDNA or gDNA that came from T cells, B-cell-depleted T cells, or PBMCs.

TCRdb keeps only in-frame clones here, not all; method: immunoSEQ multiplex PCR. The repertoire includes approximately 220,000 clones, around 80% of them detected once, and about 7.2% sits in the top ten. Participant reports of clinical history set cohort assignment. This sequence originates from a woman aged 35 to 49 with acute COVID-19. The sample consisted of PBMCs or T cells enriched from blood (not recorded which).

The CDR3 region is CASSKDRLYTEAFF. As DNA, the CDR3 is TGTGCCAGCAGCAAAGACAGGTTGTACACTGAAGCTTTCTTT. The chain links TRBV7-9 to TRBJ1-1, with a possible D match to TRBD1 (6 bases). Between the trimmed V and J ends, which lost 5 bases and 3 bases, there was a span of 13 bases. Germline V lookup: CDR1 SEHNR, CDR2 FQNEAQ (reference sequence). The CDR3 contains 14 residues.